This T cell receptor beta chain originates from a study of blood T cell repertoires in COVID-19 (dated by TCRdb to between 2020 and 2021). About the investigation overall: Collaborator samples came from the United States, Italy and Spain and covered acute and convalescent phases of COVID-19. The prospective study material was composed of cDNA or gDNA derived from T cells, B-cell-depleted T cells, or PBMCs. The repertoires were released in a freely available public database meant as a resource for research on the immune response to SARS-CoV-2. Nearly every sample came with metadata listing a de-identified subject ID, COVID-19 status, age in years and sex. Where available, HLA class I and class II types were obtained from metadata supplied by the sample provider rather than from assay-based typing. The dataset comprised deeply sampled blood TCRbeta repertoires from subjects exposed to, actively infected with, or recovered from COVID-19. Samples came from the ongoing ImmuneRACE study (first 160 participants) plus 1,254 subjects from 6 global collaborators. What the research found in general, with its limitations: Clinical and demographic metadata were provided uncurated, with the amount varying by source and participant.

Notes on this clone: This clone's antigen is unknown. Per-nucleotide qualities are absent, and no much larger clonotype sits a single base away.

Per the germline V gene (reference sequence), LGHDT is the CDR1 and YNNKEL is the CDR2. Trimmed from V: 5 bases; trimmed from J: 0 bases; junction bases lacking a gene match: 10. Reading from cysteine to phenylalanine, the CDR3 counts 17 amino acids. Only the CDR3 DNA stays, 51 bases, in frame from base 1. Whole blood was collected in K2EDTA tubes by collaborating institutions according to the institutions' own protocols. For TCRbeta analysis, collaborators shipped samples in one of three forms: frozen whole blood, isolated PBMCs, or DNA extracted from either of those sample types. TCRbeta CDR3 regions were amplified from genomic DNA using the immunoSEQ Assay, a bias-controlled multiplex PCR. On the authors' methods: Nucleated cell counts per sample were estimated from amplification of reference gene primers within the assay. To quantify the absolute abundance of each unique TCRbeta CDR3 rearrangement, sequence reads were collapsed and filtered. Productive Simpson clonality was computed per sample as the square root of Simpson's diversity index over productive rearrangements. TCRdb limited this immuneACCESS table to in-frame rearrangements with V and J called. A share of clones is missing; checked studies link under half to unresolved V genes, and the rest is unexplained. V, J and clone size were drawn from that table, and D and trimming were deduced from the DNA. Present in this sample are 70,000 to 90,000 clones, about 90% of which were seen just once. The ten top clones hold roughly 46% of the sample.

Input material: peripheral blood. The sequence joins TRBV3-1 (or the pseudogene TRBV3-2) to TRBJ1-3; 7 bases in the junction line up with TRBD1. This TCR was recovered from a human donor in a cohort sampled during active COVID-19. The CDR3 reads as follows: CASSNDQGDTSGNTIYF. The nucleotide sequence reads TGTGCCAGCAGCAACGACCAGGGGGATACCTCTGGAAACACCATATATTTT.